The 31 T cell receptor beta chains in this list originate from one sample, sequenced in a study of blood T cell repertoires in COVID-19. TCRdb keeps only in-frame clones here, not all; method: immunoSEQ multiplex PCR. Found here are a few hundred thousand clones, 70% to 90% of them singletons; the top ten hold approximately 1%. The sequencing input was PBMCs or T cells enriched from blood (not recorded which). The receptors derive from a woman in her 30s who had recovered from COVID-19.

The chain carries TRBV7-2 and TRBJ2-7, with TRBD2 identical over 10 bases. The J segment lost 3 bases and the V segment lost 4 bases, leaving 6 bases of the junction unmatched. This CDR3 has 15 amino acids. Germline V gene data show CDR1 as SGHTA and CDR2 as FQGNSA. CDR3 region: CASSSSGSGFYEQYF. In DNA, the CDR3 is TGTGCCAGCAGCTCTAGCGGGAGTGGGTTCTACGAGCAGTACTTC.

The J gene is TRBJ2-1, the V gene TRBV9, with TRBD1 matching 9 bases. V trimming: 0 bases; J trimming: 9 bases; junction bases outside the gene matches: 4. This CDR3 region has 14 residues. The germline V gene has CDR1 SGDLS and CDR2 YYNGEE. Here the CDR3 DNA reads TGTGCCAGCAGCGTAGCGGGACAGGGCGGTGAGCAGTTCTTC. It translates to CASSVAGQGGEQFF.

The CDR3, as DNA: TGTGCCTGCGGAGGGGGCGAAGGACTAGCGGGAGGGATCCACAATGAGCAGTTCTTC. Encoded protein: CACGGGEGLAGGIHNEQFF. The chain links TRBV19 to TRBJ2-1, with TRBD2 matching 15 bases. The CDR3 has 19 amino acids. CDR1 and CDR2 (germline): LNHDA, SQIVND (reference sequence). With 11 bases clipped from V and 5 bases from J, the junction kept 19 bases outside the gene matches.

V usage is TRBV29-1 and J usage is TRBJ2-1; the D is unclear. V was shortened by 5 bases and J by 1 base, with 9 bases between the two germline ends. Germline-derived CDR1 and CDR2 are SQVTM and ANQGSEA. This CDR3 contains 13 residues. The CDR3 DNA follows: TGCAGCGTTTGGTCCGGTTCCTACAATGAGCAGTTCTTC. Translated: CSVWSGSYNEQFF.

This clone is a singleton in its sample. The chain couples TRBV5-4 to TRBJ2-2; TRBD1 aligns across 9 bases. V gave up 4 bases and J gave up 4 bases; unmatched junction bases: 8. Germline V gene sequence: CDR1 SGHNT, CDR2 YYREEE (reference sequence). CDR3 length equals 16 residues. The CDR3 reads CASSPALGQGTGELFF. The CDR3 nucleotides read TGTGCCAGCAGCCCCGCCCTGGGACAGGGCACCGGGGAGCTGTTTTTT.

The chain combines TRBV11-2 with TRBJ2-7; 9 nucleotides align to TRBD1. CDR3 size: 16 residues. CDR1 SGHAT and CDR2 FQNNGV come from the germline V gene. V gave up 0 bases and J gave up 2 bases; unmatched junction bases: 5. CDR3 bases: TGTGCCAGCAGCTTAGACTTGGGGACAGGGACCTACGAGCAGTACTTC. This translates into CASSLDLGTGTYEQYF. The full variable domain, in which reference TRBV11-2 and TRBJ2-7 provide the parts outside the CDR3, is EAGVAQSPRYKIIEKRQSVAFWCNPISGHATLYWYQQILGQGPKLLIQFQNNGVVDDSQLPKDRFSAERLKGVDSTLKIQPAKLEDSAVYLCASSLDLGTGTYEQYFGPGTRLTVT.

The V and J genes are TRBV7-6 and TRBJ2-1; 13 bases fit TRBD2. Germline CDR1 SGHVS, CDR2 FNYEAQ. The CDR3 is 17 residues long. The J segment lost 2 bases and the V segment lost 2 bases, leaving 3 bases of the junction unmatched. CDR3 in DNA: TGTGCCAGCAGCTTAAGGACTAGCGGGGGAACCTACAATGAGCAGTTCTTC. Its translation: CASSLRTSGGTYNEQFF.

The CDR3 loop is CASSLVLDRVELFF. The CDR3 DNA follows: TGTGCCAGCAGTTTAGTACTAGATCGAGTGGAGCTGTTTTTT. The chain joins TRBV28 to TRBJ2-2, with a possible D match to TRBD2 (5 bases). This CDR3 spans 14 amino acids. The V and J ends lost 2 bases and 10 bases respectively, with 14 bases between them. Per germline, CDR1 MDHEN and CDR2 SYDVKM.

The V and J genes are TRBV19 and TRBJ1-3; maybe TRBD1 (6 bases). This CDR3 spans 15 amino acids. Germline CDR1 reads LNHDA; CDR2 reads SQIVND (reference sequence). V lost 7 bases and J lost 4, with 17 bases in between. The CDR3 nucleotides read TGTGCCAGTAACAGGTTCGCAGGGGCAGGAAACACCATATATTTT. Protein sequence: CASNRFAGAGNTIYF. The full variable domain, completed using reference TRBV19 and TRBJ1-3, is DGGITQSPKYLFRKEGQNVTLSCEQNLNHDAMYWYRQDPGQGLRLIYYSQIVNDFQKGDIAEGYSVSREKKESFPLTVTSAQKNPTAFYLCASNRFAGAGNTIYFGEGSWLTVV.

The V and J genes are TRBV19 and TRBJ2-2, with 7 bases that match TRBD2. Germline lookup yields CDR1 LNHDA and CDR2 SQIVND (reference sequence). This CDR3 region has 13 residues. The V segment lost 11 bases and the J segment 4 bases; nucleotides outside the gene matches: 7. CDR3 bases: TGTGCCTCCAGCGGGGACCGCACCGGGGAGCTGTTTTTT. As protein: CASSGDRTGELFF.

The rearrangement joins TRBV7-3 to TRBJ1-4; no definite D call. Germline CDR1 reads SGHTA; CDR2 reads FQGTGA. Deletions cut 3 bases from V and 8 bases from J, with 16 bases between. The CDR3 covers 15 residues. CDR3 sequence reads: CASSLSGGRGEKLFF. For the CDR3, the DNA is TGTGCCAGCAGCTTGTCCGGTGGTAGAGGGGAAAAACTGTTTTTT.

This chain links TRBV5-1 with TRBJ1-4; 8 nucleotides align to TRBD1. This CDR3 is 15 amino acids long. Germline CDR1 SGHRS, CDR2 YFSETQ. Trimming removed 4 bases from V and 7 bases from J; junction bases left unmatched: 9. The CDR3 nucleotides are TGCGCCAGCAGCGACCGACAGGGGCCCGGTGAAAAACTGTTTTTT. It yields the protein CASSDRQGPGEKLFF.

The genes are TRBV6-5 and TRBJ1-5, with TRBD1 as a possible D gene (6 bases). The ends were cut back, 6 bases at V and 2 bases at J, with 14 bases in the middle. The CDR3 runs to 15 residues. In germline, CDR1 is MNHEY, CDR2 SVGAGI. CDR3: CASRPLWTGNQPQHF. The CDR3 DNA reads as TGTGCCAGCAGGCCCCTATGGACAGGCAATCAGCCCCAGCATTTT.

The rearrangement links TRBV19 to TRBJ1-1, with 9 bases identical to TRBD1. This CDR3 has 14 amino acids. Per germline, CDR1 LNHDA and CDR2 SQIVND (reference sequence). V was pared by 5 bases and J by 11 bases, with 12 bases of the junction left unmatched. The CDR3: CASSPYRDRDRAFF. CDR3 sequence (DNA): TGTGCCAGTAGTCCCTACCGGGACAGGGATCGGGCTTTCTTT.

This rearrangement joins TRBV6-5 to TRBJ2-7; TRBD2 might be the D (6 bases). The V gene's germline CDR1 is MNHEY and CDR2 SVGAGI. Between the trimmed V and J ends, which lost 7 bases and 5 bases, there was a span of 9 bases. The CDR3 length is 11 residues. CDR3 nucleotides: TGTGCCAGCATTGCGGGAAACGAGCAGTACTTC. Protein product: CASIAGNEQYF.

The rearrangement uses TRBV2 and TRBJ1-4; 9 positions agree with TRBD1. Germline V CDR1 and CDR2: SNHLY, FYNNEI. The J segment lost 4 bases and the V segment lost 3 bases, leaving 9 bases of the junction unmatched. The CDR3 consists of 17 residues. CDR3 DNA sequence: TGTGCCAGCAGTGAGGGGACAGGGTCGAAGCGTAATGAAAAACTGTTTTTT. Protein: CASSEGTGSKRNEKLFF.

The chain joins TRBV19 to TRBJ2-4; weak D call: TRBD2 (5 bases). The CDR3 is 13 residues long. Germline V CDR1 and CDR2: LNHDA, SQIVND (reference sequence). CDR3 residues: CTLEGVAKNIQYF. The CDR3, as DNA: TGTACACTCGAGGGTGTAGCCAAAAACATTCAGTACTTC.

The V call is TRBV20-1, the J call TRBJ2-3, with 7 bases lining up with TRBD2. The CDR3 extends over 13 amino acids. Per the germline V gene, CDR1 is DFQATT and CDR2 is SNEGSKA (reference sequence). Unmatched junction bases numbered 3, after V lost 3 bases and J lost 3 bases. The CDR3 DNA sequence: TGCAGTGCTAGTGGGGGGGGAACAGATACGCAGTATTTT. Translated, it gives CSASGGGTDTQYF.

The CDR3: CASSVDSGPTEAFF. In DNA form, the CDR3 reads TGTGCCAGCAGCGTAGATTCAGGGCCGACTGAAGCTTTCTTT. This chain links TRBV9 with TRBJ1-1; D perhaps matches TRBD1 (5 bases). Germline CDR1 is SGDLS and CDR2 is YYNGEE. The CDR3 has 14 residues. V was cut by 0 bases and J by 5 bases, with 11 bases left in between.

This chain connects TRBV5-4 to TRBJ2-7; 9 positions match TRBD2. The CDR3 loop spans 19 amino acids. Per germline, CDR1 SGHNT and CDR2 YYREEE (reference sequence). V shed 5 bases and J 0 bases; nucleotides not matched to a gene: 18. DNA of the CDR3: TGTGCCAGCAGGCCCCACGGGGGCCTAGCGGGGACGAGCTCCTACGAGCAGTACTTC. Translation: CASRPHGGLAGTSSYEQYF.

This chain connects TRBV9 to TRBJ2-3; 10 bases align to TRBD1. J was trimmed by 3 bases and V by 3 bases; bases with no gene match: 10. This CDR3 contains 17 residues. Germline V gives CDR1 SGDLS, CDR2 YYNGEE. CDR3 sequence reads: CASSARQGARVTDTQYF. Written as DNA, the CDR3 is TGTGCCAGCAGCGCCCGACAGGGGGCCCGAGTAACAGATACGCAGTATTTT. Drawing the rest from reference TRBV9 and TRBJ2-3, the complete variable domain is DSGVTQTPKHLITATGQRVTLRCSPRSGDLSVYWYQQSLDQGLQFLIQYYNGEERAKGNILERFSAQQFPDLHSELNLSSLELGDSALYFCASSARQGARVTDTQYFGPGTRLTVL.

This rearrangement joins TRBV7-9 to TRBJ2-1; 8 nucleotides agree with TRBD2. The CDR3 runs 14 residues. The junction had 7 bases not matched to a gene; V was cut back by 6 bases and J by 6 bases. Germline V lookup: CDR1 SEHNR, CDR2 FQNEAQ (reference sequence). The CDR3 sequence: CASRSERESNEQFF. CDR3 DNA: TGTGCCAGCAGGAGTGAGCGGGAGTCCAATGAGCAGTTCTTC.

The chain is built from TRBV27 and TRBJ2-7; the D gene is possibly TRBD1 (5 bases). CDR3 length: 16 amino acids. Germline CDR1 and CDR2: MNHEY and SMNVEV (reference sequence). Trimming pared 2 bases from V and 3 bases from J, leaving 17 bases between. The CDR3 sequence is CASSLGQGEGYYEQYF. For the CDR3, the DNA is TGTGCCAGCAGTTTAGGACAAGGGGAAGGGTACTACGAGCAGTACTTC.

This CDR3 reads CASSPDRAHGYTF. CDR3 DNA sequence: TGTGCCAGCAGCCCAGACAGGGCGCATGGCTACACCTTC. The chain links TRBV28 to TRBJ1-2; TRBD1 aligns across 7 bases. The CDR3 totals 13 residues. CDR1 is MDHEN and CDR2 is SYDVKM in the germline V gene. Trimming at V came to 6 bases and at J to 6 bases, leaving 7 bases not matched to a gene.

This clone was seen a handful of times. This chain joins TRBV29-1 and TRBJ1-4; no firm D call. Trimming removed 5 bases at V and 8 bases at J, with 15 bases between. The CDR3 sequence is 13 residues long. CDR1 and CDR2 from the germline V gene are SQVTM and ANQGSEA. The CDR3, as DNA: TGCAGCGTTTTAGGGAGATTAGGGGAAAAACTGTTTTTT. Translated, it gives CSVLGRLGEKLFF. The complete variable domain, with remaining parts taken from reference TRBV29-1 and TRBJ1-4, reads SAVISQKPSRDICQRGTSLTIQCQVDSQVTMMFWYRQQPGQSLTLIATANQGSEATYESGFVIDKFPISRPNLTFSTLTVSNMSPEDSSIYLCSVLGRLGEKLFFGSGTQLSVL.

V usage is TRBV6-1 and J usage is TRBJ2-1; possibly TRBD2 for D (6 bases). Per the germline V gene, CDR1 is MNHNS and CDR2 is SASEGT. The V and J ends lost 3 bases and 7 bases respectively, with 16 bases between them. CDR3 size: 15 residues. CDR3 residues: CASSDGARAGNEQFF. For the CDR3, the DNA is TGTGCCAGCAGTGACGGGGCCAGGGCGGGAAATGAGCAGTTCTTC.

The rearrangement uses TRBV3-1 (or the pseudogene TRBV3-2) and TRBJ1-6; 8 nucleotides match TRBD1. The junction had 6 bases not matched to a gene; V was cut back by 4 bases and J by 10 bases. Germline CDR1 and CDR2: LGHDT and YNNKEL (reference sequence). This CDR3 comprises 14 residues. CDR3 residues: CASSPGTGESPLHF. The CDR3 region has the DNA TGTGCCAGCAGCCCCGGGACAGGTGAATCACCCCTCCACTTT.

CDR3 amino acids: CASSHRDSNQPQHF. The CDR3 DNA reads as TGTGCCAGCAGTCACAGAGATAGCAATCAGCCCCAGCATTTT. The chain joins TRBV3-1 (or the pseudogene TRBV3-2) to TRBJ1-5; D gene uncertain. Germline V gene data show CDR1 as LGHDT and CDR2 as YNNKEL (reference sequence). The V end lost 6 bases, the J end lost 0 bases, and 9 bases lay between the germline ends. The CDR3 totals 14 residues.

The chain employs TRBV30 and TRBJ1-1, with D perhaps TRBD1 (5 bases). V shed 0 bases and J shed 6 bases, with 11 bases lying between them. Germline CDR1 reads GTSNPN; CDR2 reads SVGIG (reference sequence). The CDR3 contains 13 residues. The CDR3 region is CAWSVLGGAEAFF. CDR3 nucleotide sequence: TGTGCCTGGAGTGTATTGGGGGGAGCTGAAGCTTTCTTT.

This clone was counted between two and nine times. This chain uses TRBV5-1 with TRBJ1-1, with D maybe TRBD1 (5 bases). CDR3 length: 12 residues. Germline V gene sequence: CDR1 SGHRS, CDR2 YFSETQ. V was cut by 4 bases and J by 6 bases, with 10 bases left in between. For the CDR3, the DNA is TGCGCCAGCAGCCCCTCAGGGCCTGAAGCTTTCTTT. Translating gives CASSPSGPEAFF.

V usage is TRBV5-1 and J usage is TRBJ2-1, with 8 nucleotides matching TRBD1. CDR3 length equals 18 residues. Germline V gives CDR1 SGHRS, CDR2 YFSETQ. J was trimmed by 0 bases and V by 4 bases; bases with no gene match: 12. CDR3 in amino acids: CASSPQFPGTGSYNEQFF. CDR3 nucleotide sequence: TGCGCCAGCAGCCCGCAATTTCCCGGGACAGGCTCCTACAATGAGCAGTTCTTC. The complete variable domain, with remaining parts taken from reference TRBV5-1 and TRBJ2-1, reads KAGVTQTPRYLIKTRGQQVTLSCSPISGHRSVSWYQQTPGQGLQFLFEYFSETQRNKGNFPGRFSGRQFSNSRSEMNVSTLELGDSALYLCASSPQFPGTGSYNEQFFGPGTRLTVL.